These 29 T cell receptor beta chains were all obtained from the same sample, sequenced in a study of regulatory T cells in long-lasting Graves disease. HTBI primers from iRepertoire and Arm-PCR of CDR3 regions yielded the TCR beta libraries. A single record per CDR3 protein comes from TCRdb applying MiXCR to the multiplex PCR reads. The repertoire has some 420,000 distinct CDR3 sequences, roughly 22% of them found once; the top ten carry around 12%. As to time point: persistent/refractory GD, antithyroid drugs over 5 years with positive TRAb. PBMCs provided the RNA from which the TCR library was made. The sample here was peripheral blood mononuclear cells (PBMCs), taken when the disease was refractory, from a patient treated with antithyroid drugs. The receptors shown here come from a female donor with Graves disease.

The gene calls are TRBV5-5 and TRBJ1-6; no firm D call. Germline CDR1 SGHKS, CDR2 YYEKEE (reference sequence). V was shortened by 2 bases and J by 7 bases, with 13 bases between the two germline ends. The CDR3 has 15 residues. The CDR3: CASSFDGLGNSPLHF. Here the CDR3 DNA reads TGTGCCAGCAGCTTTGACGGGCTGGGCAATTCACCCCTCCACTTT. Together with reference TRBV5-5 and TRBJ1-6, the CDR3 gives the full variable domain: DAGVTQSPTHLIKTRGQQVTLRCSPISGHKSVSWYQQVLGQGPQFIFQYYEKEERGRGNFPDRFSARQFPNYSSELNVNALLLGDSALYLCASSFDGLGNSPLHFGNGTRLTVT.

There are many counts of this clonotype. This chain connects TRBV9 to TRBJ2-2; a possible D gene is TRBD2 (6 bases). V lost 3 bases and J lost 3, with 15 bases in between. The CDR3 has 16 residues. In germline, CDR1 is SGDLS, CDR2 YYNGEE. The CDR3 is CASSGAGPLDTGELFF. Written as DNA, the CDR3 is TGTGCCAGCAGCGGTGCGGGACCCCTCGACACCGGGGAGCTGTTTTTT.

A few counts support this clonotype. The CDR3 nucleotides read TGTGCCAGCTCTGATAGCGAGCTCTACGAGCAGTACTTC. The encoded protein is CASSDSELYEQYF. The chain employs TRBV27 and TRBJ2-7, with D perhaps matching TRBD2 (5 bases). The ends were cut back, 8 bases at V and 3 bases at J, with 14 bases in the middle. This CDR3 spans 13 amino acids. Germline lookup yields CDR1 MNHEY and CDR2 SMNVEV (reference sequence).

The chain combines TRBV3-1 with TRBJ2-7, with D unclear. The CDR3 is 15 amino acids. CDR1 is LGHDT and CDR2 is YNNKEL in the germline V gene (reference sequence). V was pared by 5 bases and J by 3 bases, with 17 bases between. The CDR3 nucleotides read TGTGCCAGCAGCGGCATGTTGGCGCAAAACTACGAGCAGTACTTC. Translating it yields CASSGMLAQNYEQYF.

This clonotype has only a few counts. The CDR3 nucleotides read TGTGCCAGCAGCGTACGGGCAGGGAACTCTGGAAACACCATATATTTT. Residues: CASSVRAGNSGNTIYF. The J gene is TRBJ1-3, the V gene TRBV9; TRBD1 is a possible D gene (5 bases). Between the trimmed V and J ends, which lost 1 base and 0 bases, there was a span of 11 bases. Germline CDR1 and CDR2: SGDLS and YYNGEE. This CDR3 spans 16 amino acids.

The chain combines TRBV6-1 with TRBJ1-1; the match to TRBD1 covers 8 bases. Per germline, CDR1 MNHNS and CDR2 SASEGT. The CDR3 has 12 residues. With 5 bases clipped from V and 10 bases from J, the junction kept 6 bases outside the gene matches. The CDR3 region is CASSLGQGTAFF. CDR3 bases: TGTGCCAGCAGTCTCGGACAGGGCACAGCTTTCTTT.

At least ten counts were recorded for this clonotype. The V call is TRBV29-1, the J call TRBJ1-4, with 8 bases lining up with TRBD1. Germline CDR1 SQVTM, CDR2 ANQGSEA. There are 13 residues in the CDR3. J gave up 7 bases and V 3 bases, and 4 bases lay outside the gene matches. The CDR3 sequence: CSVDRGQGEKLFF. CDR3 nucleotide sequence: TGCAGCGTTGATCGAGGACAGGGTGAAAAACTGTTTTTT.

This clonotype was seen many times. The J gene is TRBJ2-7, the V gene TRBV28, with a possible D match to TRBD1 (5 bases). Germline-derived CDR1 and CDR2 are MDHEN and SYDVKM. This CDR3 has 12 amino acids. Trimming removed 8 bases at V and 2 bases at J, with 10 bases between. The CDR3 region has the DNA TGTGCCAGCCTTGACAGACCCTACGAGCAGTACTTC. It codes for CASLDRPYEQYF.

The table lists this clonotype with a few counts. This chain uses TRBV20-1 with TRBJ2-7; D uncertain. CDR1 and CDR2 from the germline V gene are DFQATT and SNEGSKA (reference sequence). V lost 1 base and J lost 2, with 12 bases in between. This CDR3 contains 14 residues. The CDR3 coding sequence is TGCAGTGCTAGAGTACCATTAGAAACCTACGAGCAGTACTTC. Its translation: CSARVPLETYEQYF.

The chain combines TRBV7-2 with TRBJ1-1, with D uncertain. Germline loops: CDR1 SGHTA, CDR2 FQGNSA. V was trimmed by 5 bases and J by 3 bases, leaving 16 bases between them. The CDR3 length is 15 residues. The CDR3 region is CASSPNRATHTEAFF. CDR3 bases: TGTGCCAGCAGCCCGAATCGGGCTACCCACACTGAAGCTTTCTTT. The full variable domain, in which reference TRBV7-2 and TRBJ1-1 provide the parts outside the CDR3, is GAGVSQSPSNKVTEKGKDVELRCDPISGHTALYWYRQSLGQGLEFLIYFQGNSAPDKSGLPSDRFSAERTGGSVSTLTIQRTQQEDSAVYLCASSPNRATHTEAFFGQGTRLTVV.

This clonotype was seen ten or more times. The J gene is TRBJ1-1, the V gene TRBV12-3 or TRBV12-4; D gene unclear. This CDR3 spans 11 amino acids. Trimming removed 2 bases from V and 11 bases from J, with 9 bases in between. The CDR3 region is CASSLLEEAFF. The CDR3 nucleotides read TGTGCCAGCAGTTTACTGGAGGAGGCTTTCTTT.

The chain employs TRBV3-1 and TRBJ1-2; D not resolved. Trimming left V 0 bases short and J 2 bases short, with 7 bases between. The V gene's germline CDR1 is LGHDT and CDR2 YNNKEL (reference sequence). CDR3 size: 14 residues. The CDR3 here is CASSQEAGNYGYTF. The CDR3 DNA follows: TGTGCCAGCAGCCAAGAGGCCGGGAACTATGGCTACACCTTC.

The chain carries TRBV5-8 and TRBJ2-7; D remains ambiguous. Germline V gives CDR1 SGHTS, CDR2 YDEGEE. Between the trimmed V and J ends, which lost 0 bases and 3 bases, there was a span of 7 bases. This CDR3 region has 13 residues. CDR3 sequence reads: CASSLGRVYEQYF. The CDR3 nucleotides are TGTGCCAGCAGCTTGGGACGGGTCTACGAGCAGTACTTC.

This clonotype was detected only a few times. Since no conserved phenylalanine or tryptophan closes the CDR3, a read error is the likely cause. The CDR3: CSASRGTSGGRYEQYS. In DNA, the CDR3 is TGCAGTGCGAGTCGTGGGACTAGCGGGGGTAGGTACGAGCAGTACTCC. V is TRBV20-1 and J is TRBJ2-7; 14 positions agree with TRBD2. Trimming removed 6 bases from V and 4 bases from J; junction bases left unmatched: 11. Germline assignment: CDR1 DFQATT and CDR2 SNEGSKA (reference sequence). The CDR3 loop spans 16 amino acids.

There are a few counts of this clonotype. The chain has TRBV12-3 or TRBV12-4 and TRBJ2-5; D gene ambiguous. The CDR3 length is 13 residues. V lost 7 bases and J 1 base, leaving 10 bases between the germline ends. The CDR3 region has the DNA TGTGCCAGCACCTCGCGGTTCCAAGAGACCCAGTACTTC. It yields the protein CASTSRFQETQYF.

V is TRBV12-3 or TRBV12-4 and J is TRBJ2-5; perhaps TRBD1 as D (5 bases). The DNA end lines up better with TRBJ2-7; the J call may be wrong. The length of the CDR3 is 11 residues. The CDR3 DNA follows: TGTGCCAGCGCCAGGGACTACGAGCAGTACTTC. Its protein product is CASARDYEQYF.

This rearrangement joins TRBV3-1 to TRBJ2-7; 8 bases align to TRBD1. Trimming removed 1 base from V and 3 bases from J; junction bases left unmatched: 5. This CDR3 is 15 amino acids long. Germline V gives CDR1 LGHDT, CDR2 YNNKEL (reference sequence). CDR3: CASSQAPTGVYEQYF. The CDR3 coding sequence is TGTGCCAGCAGCCAAGCGCCGACAGGGGTCTACGAGCAGTACTTC.

This clonotype was seen once. The chain employs TRBV20-1 and TRBJ2-2; TRBD1 matches at 11 bases. V lost 0 bases to trimming and J lost 4 bases; unmatched junction nucleotides: 7. The CDR3 covers 17 residues. The V gene's germline CDR1 is DFQATT and CDR2 SNEGSKA (reference sequence). The CDR3: CSARDSGTGGFTGELFF. For the CDR3, the DNA is TGCAGTGCTAGAGATAGTGGGACAGGGGGTTTCACCGGGGAGCTGTTTTTT.

The rearrangement joins TRBV5-4 to TRBJ1-2; 7 bases align to TRBD1. Trimming at V came to 4 bases and at J to 2 bases, leaving 5 bases not matched to a gene. Germline CDR1 reads SGHNT; CDR2 reads YYREEE (reference sequence). This CDR3 contains 14 residues. The CDR3 is CASSIRDRNYGYTF. The CDR3, as DNA: TGTGCCAGCAGCATCCGGGACAGAAACTATGGCTACACCTTC.

On this clonotype: Being one base from a much bigger clone, this may be a read error. The V gene is TRBV2, the J gene TRBJ2-2; 10 bases match TRBD2. The CDR3 is 14 amino acids. The junction had 8 bases not matched to a gene; V was cut back by 11 bases and J by 5 bases. Germline V lookup: CDR1 SNHLY, CDR2 FYNNEI. CDR3 in DNA: TGTGCCGCTCAGCGGGGGGGAGAGACCGGGGAGCTGTTTTTT. Translation gives CAAQRGGETGELFF.

The chain carries TRBV12-3 or TRBV12-4 and TRBJ2-1; 7 bases fit TRBD1. The V segment lost 4 bases and the J segment 1 base; nucleotides outside the gene matches: 7. This CDR3 spans 16 amino acids. The DNA of the CDR3 is TGTGCCAGCAGTTCGAGGACAGGCCCTTCCTACAATGAGCAGTTCTTC. Encoded protein: CASSSRTGPSYNEQFF.

The J gene is TRBJ2-2, the V gene TRBV5-6; D remains ambiguous. V lost 4 bases and J 3 bases, leaving 10 bases between the germline ends. CDR3 size: 14 residues. Germline lookup yields CDR1 SGHDT and CDR2 YYEEEE. Written as DNA, the CDR3 is TGTGCCAGCAGCCCACAATTTTACACCGGGGAGCTGTTTTTT. It yields the protein CASSPQFYTGELFF.

This rearrangement joins TRBV3-1 to TRBJ1-3, with 8 bases that match TRBD1. CDR1 is LGHDT and CDR2 is YNNKEL in the germline V gene (reference sequence). This CDR3 has 15 amino acids. Trimming took 4 bases from V and 0 from J; bases not matched to a gene: 2. As DNA, the CDR3 is TGTGCCAGCAGCCGGGGGACAGGCTCTGGAAACACCATATATTTT. Protein product: CASSRGTGSGNTIYF.

This clonotype has ten or more counts. The V call is TRBV12-3 or TRBV12-4, the J call TRBJ1-4, with D maybe TRBD1 (5 bases). Trimming removed 7 bases from V and 2 bases from J, with 20 bases in between. CDR3 length: 17 residues. DNA for the CDR3: TGTGCCAGCACCCCTGAGTCGGGGTGGGGGACTAATGAAAAACTGTTTTTT. Its protein is CASTPESGWGTNEKLFF.

This clonotype has ten or more counts. The chain carries TRBV7-2 and TRBJ1-2; no definite D call. V lost 6 bases and J 0 bases, leaving 8 bases between the germline ends. CDR1 is SGHTA, CDR2 FQGNSA, per germline. The CDR3 length is 13 residues. The CDR3 nucleotides are TGTGCCAGCAGAGAGGTACCTAACTATGGCTACACCTTC. It encodes CASREVPNYGYTF.

There are many counts of this clonotype. V is TRBV12-5 and J is TRBJ1-1; the D is unclear. This CDR3 region has 13 residues. The V gene's germline CDR1 is LGHNT and CDR2 FRNRAP. Trimming took 1 base from V and 3 from J, leaving 6 bases between them. The CDR3 reads CASGLAPDTEAFF. Here the CDR3 DNA reads TGTGCTAGTGGTTTGGCACCGGACACTGAAGCTTTCTTT. Together with reference TRBV12-5 and TRBJ1-1, the CDR3 gives the full variable domain: DARVTQTPRHKVTEMGQEVTMRCQPILGHNTVFWYRQTMMQGLELLAYFRNRAPLDDSGMPKDRFSAEMPDATLATLKIQPSEPRDSAVYFCASGLAPDTEAFFGQGTRLTVV.

The V gene is TRBV6-1, the J gene TRBJ1-1; possible D gene TRBD1, 5 bases. This CDR3 is 18 amino acids long. Per germline, CDR1 MNHNS and CDR2 SASEGT. Deletions cut 6 bases from V and 4 bases from J, with 27 bases between. The DNA for the CDR3 is TGTGCCAGCAGCCATTTGACCGGGACTCCAGGGAGGGTCACTGAAGCTTTCTTT. This translates into CASSHLTGTPGRVTEAFF.

The V and J genes are TRBV7-8 and TRBJ1-6; D remains unclear. Per the germline V gene, CDR1 is SGHVS and CDR2 is FQNEAQ. Trimming took 3 bases from V and 16 from J, leaving 19 bases between them. This CDR3 comprises 14 residues. The CDR3 loop reads CASSFRKDIGLLHF. For the CDR3, the DNA is TGTGCCAGCAGCTTCCGGAAAGACATAGGCCTACTCCACTTT.

This clonotype was counted many times. The chain links TRBV19 to TRBJ1-1, with D possibly TRBD1 on 5 matching bases. This CDR3 has 14 residues. Germline-derived CDR1 and CDR2 are LNHDA and SQIVND (reference sequence). V was shortened by 5 bases and J by 4 bases, with 14 bases between the two germline ends. CDR3 in DNA: TGTGCCAGTAGTGCTGGGGGGGATCCCACTGAAGCTTTCTTT. It encodes CASSAGGDPTEAFF.